This TCR beta chain came from a study of T cells in women clearing cervical HPV infection (dated by TCRdb to between 2018 and 2020). At the level of the whole study: The cases were 20 to 25 women with histologically confirmed HPV16-related CIN3 or worse, and 2 of those women had invasive cancers. The 20 to 25 controls were women who cleared a single incident HPV16 infection within 12 months without developing precancer or cancer. Blood from cases was drawn at the visit where the lesion was first identified, while blood from controls was drawn once the infection was no longer detected. For cases, a median interval of approximately 150 days, with an interquartile range of 90 to 200 days, was observed between lesion detection and blood sampling. Because only a few women had HLA typing data, the possibility that HLA type acted as a confounder could not be ruled out. This exploratory proof-of-principle case-control study, nested within the Guanacaste HPV Natural History Study in Costa Rica, compared TCR repertoires among women with different cervical HPV16 outcomes. Cases were matched to controls by age within five years and by the year the sample was collected. Cases had a median age of roughly 35 years compared with about 40 for controls, and baseline characteristics showed no significant differences between the groups. In the parent cohort, around 9,500 women aged 18 or older were enrolled in Guanacaste, Costa Rica, during about 1992 to 1994 and were followed for roughly 7 years. Quality controls consisted of five blinded duplicates per group, for a total of 60 or so samples made up of approximately 50 participants and about ten replicates.

As concerns this clone: No antigen is known for it. The CDR3 goes on 3 residues after the read ends, and that part is filled in from the germline J gene.

The study at large found these results: The cross-sectional design could not show whether the associations came before the infection or were a result of it, and neither effector/memory subsets nor HPV-specific T cells were isolated. TRBV6-7 relative abundance was lower in cases than in controls (about 0.099% versus 0.17%; Bonferroni P = 0.0008). CIN3+ cases had significantly higher TCR repertoire richness than controls across sequencing depths, but evenness did not differ between the groups. By combining richness with V gene abundances, random forest classifiers separated cases from controls with an estimated AUC of roughly 0.84. Because the number of T cells per sample was unknown, the richness differences could reflect varying T-cell content rather than repertoire biology.

TCR beta CDR3 regions were amplified by multiplex PCR from an average of approximately 1,200 ng genomic DNA per sample using the immunoSEQ assay. Primer bias was corrected in the assay by using a complete synthetic TCR repertoire to establish an amplification baseline. Amplicons were sequenced on the Illumina platform. In the paper's pipeline: Sequences were error-corrected by clustering with frequency ratios and a modified nearest-neighbor algorithm, then analyzed in the immunoSEQ Analyzer with IMGT gene definitions. At each rarefaction depth, TCR richness and evenness were averaged across 20 rarefaction repeats, and any sample with fewer sequences than the depth was left out. Relative abundances of V, D and J genes were compared between groups using Wilcoxon rank sum tests, with FDR correction applied. For the blinded duplicates, the intraclass correlation was 95.6% for TCR richness and averaged 76.4% across more than 60 gene segments. As stored in TCRdb, this immuneACCESS dataset retains in-frame rearrangements with V and J assigned. A fraction of the clones does not appear; measured against another copy, unresolved V genes explain less than half of the discrepancy, and the remainder lacks a known reason. Clonal size and the V and J genes are those of that table, whereas D and trimming came from the DNA. The data table for this sample lists tens of thousands of clones. The top ten clones comprise less than 7.5% of the sample.

Every participant had a single incident cervical HPV16 infection, and women with prevalent HPV16 infections were excluded. Cervical HPV DNA was detected by MY09/MY11 PCR and genotyped by dot-blot hybridization. Around 15 mL of heparinized blood were centrifuged, and the buffy coat was aliquoted, frozen at -30°C, then stored at -80°C. QIAGEN kits were used to extract genomic DNA from buffy coat specimens. Trimming leaves V shorter by 2 bases and J shorter by 10 bases, with the junction holding 17 bases beyond the gene matches. CDR1 and CDR2 were assigned from the germline V gene as MNHNS and SASEGT. The CDR3 numbers 18 residues from cysteine through phenylalanine. Sequencing covers 45 bases of the CDR3, shown here with the frame starting at base 1.

The chain couples TRBV6-1 to TRBJ1-6; 7 middle bases align to TRBD1. This receptor was identified in a woman between 18 and 75 years old with a cervical HPV16 infection that either progressed to CIN3+ or cleared (not recorded which). The sequenced material came from blood buffy coat. CDR3 DNA, as far as it was read: TGTGCCAGCAGTGAATGGGAGAAGGGGGCTTATAATGGGTCACCC. This is translated as CASSEWEKGAYNGSP. The CDR3 reads in full as CASSEWEKGAYNGSPLHF.